This T cell receptor beta chain was sequenced for a study of response to subunit inactivated influenza vaccine. The CDR3 runs 16 residues. V was pared by 6 bases and J by 9 bases, with 15 bases of the junction left unmatched. Per the germline V gene, CDR1 is MNHEY and CDR2 is SVGEGT. With regard to this clonotype: Antigen unknown.

TCRdb re-analysed the RT-PCR reads in MiXCR, keeping a single row per CDR3 protein. Here the sample spans roughly 520,000 distinct CDR3 sequences, about 25% being singletons. Study-level results: The authors put forward the suggestion that each seasonal influenza vaccination may bring in only a limited number of new T cells.

This specimen consisted of CD4+ T cells sorted from PBMCs, obtained around 5 days after vaccination. This chain uses TRBV6-2 or TRBV6-3 with TRBJ2-1, with TRBD2 matching over 9 bases. The source of this sequence is a man between 45 and 60 years old who received an inactivated influenza vaccine. The CDR3 loop reads CASSRLRVAGEGEQFF. In nucleotides, the CDR3 is TGTGCCAGCAGCCGCCTAAGGGTAGCGGGAGAGGGTGAGCAGTTCTTC.